Included here is one T cell receptor (beta chain) sequence, with context. Antigen unknown. This specimen belongs to a study of T cell responses to AZD1222 COVID-19 vaccine. Study-level findings and limits: At baseline, seropositivity was found in only six or seven AZD1222 recipients. The CD4 TCRs associated with vaccination extended across spike and predominated at 160-218 and 743-854. Donor demographics were predominantly white British with a female majority; clonal diversity may be underestimated. Reports indicate that nearly half of spike-specific TCRs are directed at unmutated variant regions.

Method: immunoSEQ multiplex PCR; TCRdb's copy keeps in-frame clones and lacks some. Of over 65,000 clones listed, approximately 87% are singletons. Trimming cost V 8 bases and J 2 bases, with 15 bases left between them. The CDR3 has 14 residues. From germline, CDR1 is MNHEY and CDR2 SMNVEV (reference sequence). Source: peripheral blood, taken on day 0 of AZD1222 vaccination. The genes are TRBV27 and TRBJ2-5, with D perhaps given as TRBD1 or TRBD2 (7 bases each). This clonotype was obtained from an adult in good health. The CDR3 nucleotides are TGTGCCAGCGGGAGGGACAGTAGACAAGAGACCCAGTACTTC. Protein: CASGRDSRQETQYF.